This TCR beta chain derives from a study of beta chain features in type 1 diabetes. The germline V gene has CDR1 SGDLS and CDR2 YYNGEE. V was trimmed by 1 base and J by 7 bases, leaving 14 bases between them. The CDR3 is 14 amino acids. What was sequenced were expressed TCRB transcripts, since all of the isolated RNA had been reverse transcribed. Assay used: immunoSEQ multiplex PCR; TCRdb lists only in-frame clones, some missing. The sample gives around 500,000 clones, about 30% of which show up once; around 0.065% is in the top ten. The V and J genes are TRBV9 and TRBJ1-1; D may be TRBD1 (5 bases). Sequencing was done on a sample of naive CD4+ T cells from blood. The sequence came from a man aged 18-30 years in good health. CDR3 region: CASSVYAGTVEAFF. The CDR3 DNA reads as TGTGCCAGCAGCGTATATGCAGGGACCGTTGAAGCTTTCTTT.